These 30 T cell receptor beta chains were sequenced from one sample in a study of blood T cell repertoires in COVID-19. TCRdb keeps only in-frame clones here, not all; method: immunoSEQ multiplex PCR. The sample lists 650,000 to 800,000 clones, 85% to 90% seen once, with over 0.2% in the top ten. Sequenced input: peripheral blood. These receptors were collected from a woman between 18 and 30 years old with acute or convalescent COVID-19.

J is TRBJ1-2 and V is TRBV4-3; perhaps TRBD1 as D (6 bases). CDR3 length equals 17 residues. The V gene lost 3 bases and the J gene lost 4 bases, with 21 bases spanning the gap. Germline-derived CDR1 and CDR2 are LGHNA and YSLEER. The CDR3 reads CASSHFTGGANSYGYTF. The CDR3 bases are TGCGCCAGCAGCCATTTTACTGGGGGGGCGAACAGCTATGGCTACACCTTC.

J is TRBJ1-1 and V is TRBV19, with D tentatively TRBD1 (6 bases). Germline CDR1 and CDR2: LNHDA and SQIVND (reference sequence). V gave up 5 bases and J gave up 7 bases, with 8 bases separating them. CDR3 length: 11 amino acids. The CDR3: CASSRQVEAFF. In DNA, the CDR3 is TGTGCCAGTAGTCGACAGGTTGAAGCTTTCTTT.

This clone was seen just once. V is TRBV2 and J is TRBJ1-1, with 7 bases fitting TRBD1. V lost 4 bases to trimming and J lost 4 bases; unmatched junction nucleotides: 15. Germline V gives CDR1 SNHLY, CDR2 FYNNEI. This CDR3 has 17 residues. CDR3 protein: CASSAVVERQGRTEAFF. Written as DNA, the CDR3 is TGTGCCAGCAGTGCAGTAGTTGAGAGACAGGGACGCACTGAAGCTTTCTTT.

The chain links TRBV5-1 to TRBJ1-2, with D tentatively TRBD1 (5 bases). V was shortened by 0 bases and J by 4 bases, with 25 bases between the two germline ends. Germline CDR1 and CDR2: SGHRS and YFSETQ. This CDR3 contains 19 residues. CDR3 in amino acids: CASSLEALRTPGWGYGYTF. In nucleotides, the CDR3 is TGCGCCAGCAGCTTGGAAGCCCTCAGAACTCCAGGGTGGGGCTATGGCTACACCTTC.

This clone was recorded once. The chain is built from TRBV7-7 and TRBJ2-5; TRBD2 aligns across 12 bases. The V gene's germline CDR1 is SSHAT and CDR2 FNYEAQ (reference sequence). This CDR3 comprises 17 residues. V was clipped by 1 base and J by 2 bases; unmatched bases: 5. The chain's CDR3 is CASSLDVGTSGQETQYF. The CDR3 nucleotides read TGTGCCAGCAGCTTAGATGTCGGGACTAGCGGGCAAGAGACCCAGTACTTC.

This chain connects TRBV4-1 to TRBJ2-2; no reliable D call. The CDR3 loop spans 15 amino acids. V lost 1 base to trimming and J lost 2 bases, with 8 bases between them. Germline lookup yields CDR1 MGHRA and CDR2 YSYEKL. CDR3 DNA: TGCGCCAGCAGCCAAGGCGGCAGAAACACCGGGGAGCTGTTTTTT. Residues: CASSQGGRNTGELFF.

This clone turned up a few times. The chain combines TRBV15 with TRBJ2-7; the D gene is possibly TRBD2 (5 bases). CDR1 and CDR2 (germline): LNHNV, YYDKDF (reference sequence). The CDR3 is 16 residues long. Trimming pared 1 base from V and 0 bases from J, leaving 13 bases between. The CDR3 loop reads CATSRGVAPSSYEQYF. CDR3 bases: TGTGCCACCAGCAGAGGGGTAGCGCCGAGCTCCTACGAGCAGTACTTC.

As to this clone: Other DNA sequences in the same sample also yield this CDR3. V is TRBV30 and J is TRBJ1-2; 7 nucleotides agree with TRBD1. Per the germline V gene, CDR1 is GTSNPN and CDR2 is SVGIG (reference sequence). This CDR3 contains 13 residues. V shed 0 bases and J 2 bases; nucleotides not matched to a gene: 0. The CDR3 protein is CAWSVRGNYGYTF. The DNA for the CDR3 is TGTGCCTGGAGTGTCAGGGGGAACTATGGCTACACCTTC. Using reference TRBV30 and TRBJ1-2 for the parts outside the CDR3, the full variable domain is SQTIHQWPATLVQPVGSPLSLECTVEGTSNPNLYWYRQAAGRGLQLLFYSVGIGQISSEVPQNLSASRPQDRQFILSSKKLLLSDSGFYLCAWSVRGNYGYTFGSGTRLTVV.

V usage is TRBV15 and J usage is TRBJ2-1; D gene uncertain. This CDR3 is 14 amino acids long. With 5 bases removed from V and 0 bases from J, the gap between germline ends came to 8 bases. Germline values: CDR1 LNHNV, CDR2 YYDKDF (reference sequence). The CDR3 sequence is CATSPGSSYNEQFF. CDR3 sequence (DNA): TGTGCCACCAGCCCAGGAAGCTCCTACAATGAGCAGTTCTTC.

J is TRBJ2-1 and V is TRBV6-2 or TRBV6-3, with TRBD2 matching over 7 bases. The germline V gene has CDR1 MNHEY and CDR2 SVGEGT. This CDR3 has 16 amino acids. V gave up 6 bases and J gave up 6 bases; unmatched junction bases: 14. CDR3 sequence reads: CASSPPGLVGGNEQFF. The CDR3 DNA follows: TGTGCCAGCAGCCCCCCCGGACTAGTCGGAGGCAATGAGCAGTTCTTC.

The chain uses TRBV27 and TRBJ1-2; 7 bases map to TRBD1. Germline V CDR1 and CDR2: MNHEY, SMNVEV (reference sequence). Trimming took 5 bases from V and 8 from J; bases not matched to a gene: 20. This CDR3 has 17 residues. CDR3 loop: CASSRGVGDRLLGGYTF. CDR3 DNA: TGTGCCAGCAGTCGCGGGGTTGGGGACAGATTATTGGGAGGCTACACCTTC.

The J gene is TRBJ1-2, the V gene TRBV30; no clear D gene. This CDR3 has 12 residues. Per the germline V gene, CDR1 is GTSNPN and CDR2 is SVGIG (reference sequence). Between the trimmed V and J ends, which lost 3 bases and 5 bases, there was a span of 10 bases. The CDR3 sequence: CAWRSSSYGYTF. The CDR3, as DNA: TGTGCCTGGAGGTCCTCTTCGTATGGCTACACCTTC.

The rearrangement uses TRBV4-2 and TRBJ2-3, with a weak D call TRBD2 (5 bases). Germline CDR1 reads LGHNA; CDR2 reads YNFKEQ. The CDR3 contains 14 residues. The V and J ends lost 0 bases and 3 bases respectively, with 7 bases between them. The CDR3 region has the DNA TGTGCCAGCAGCCAAGATGAGGGAACAGATACGCAGTATTTT. Amino acid sequence: CASSQDEGTDTQYF.

The gene calls are TRBV27 and TRBJ1-2, with 10 nucleotides matching TRBD1. Germline CDR1 reads MNHEY; CDR2 reads SMNVEV (reference sequence). V lost 5 bases to trimming and J lost 7 bases; unmatched junction nucleotides: 10. This CDR3 contains 15 residues. The CDR3 spells CASSPTGGQWSGYTF. The CDR3 DNA is TGTGCCAGCAGTCCGACAGGGGGCCAGTGGAGTGGCTACACCTTC.

The chain employs TRBV4-3 and TRBJ1-2, with TRBD1 matching 7 bases. J was trimmed by 3 bases and V by 4 bases; bases with no gene match: 8. The CDR3 runs to 15 residues. CDR1 and CDR2 (germline): LGHNA, YSLEER. The CDR3 DNA sequence: TGCGCCAGCAGCCCGCGGGACAGCCAAGACTATGGCTACACCTTC. This translates into CASSPRDSQDYGYTF.

This chain uses TRBV18 with TRBJ2-7, with 11 bases that match TRBD2. The J segment lost 4 bases and the V segment lost 0 bases, leaving 5 bases of the junction unmatched. From germline, CDR1 is KGHSH and CDR2 LQKENI. This CDR3 is built from 16 residues. CDR3 sequence reads: CASSPPLAGGVYEQYF. CDR3 sequence (DNA): TGTGCCAGCTCACCACCCCTAGCGGGGGGAGTATACGAGCAGTACTTC.

The V gene is TRBV6-5, the J gene TRBJ2-2; 9 bases map to TRBD1. V trimming: 7 bases; J trimming: 7 bases; junction bases outside the gene matches: 10. Germline assignment: CDR1 MNHEY and CDR2 SVGAGI. The CDR3 is 15 amino acids. DNA of the CDR3: TGTGCCAGCACGAGAACAGGGGGCGGTTTCGGGGAGCTGTTTTTT. Translation: CASTRTGGGFGELFF.

The gene calls are TRBV2 and TRBJ1-2; the match to TRBD1 covers 8 bases. The CDR3 sequence is 19 residues long. The trim removed 1 base at V and 0 bases at J, leaving 13 bases unmatched. Germline V gives CDR1 SNHLY, CDR2 FYNNEI. The DNA for the CDR3 is TGTGCCAGCAGTGAAGGTCGGCGGACAGGGTTGAGATCTAACTATGGCTACACCTTC. This translates into CASSEGRRTGLRSNYGYTF.

The chain links TRBV13 to TRBJ2-7; TRBD1 matches 10 bases. Trimming removed 8 bases from V and 1 base from J; junction bases left unmatched: 23. The CDR3 runs 20 residues. Per germline, CDR1 PRHDT and CDR2 FYEKMQ (reference sequence). In DNA form, the CDR3 reads TGTGCCAGCCAGCAGCTTAGGTGGGACAGGGGTAATGGAAGGTCCTACGAGCAGTACTTC. Translation: CASQQLRWDRGNGRSYEQYF.

The chain combines TRBV3-1 (or the pseudogene TRBV3-2) with TRBJ2-7, with 10 bases lining up with TRBD2. This CDR3 contains 16 residues. Germline-derived CDR1 and CDR2 are LGHDT and YNNKEL (reference sequence). The V and J ends lost 0 bases and 2 bases, in that order; junction bases with no gene match: 4. Written as DNA, the CDR3 is TGTGCCAGCAGCCAAGATGGGCTAGCGGGGGCCTACGAGCAGTACTTC. It encodes CASSQDGLAGAYEQYF.

This clone was seen once. The chain recombines TRBV4-1 with TRBJ1-2; TRBD1 matches 8 bases. The germline V gene encodes CDR1 MGHRA and CDR2 YSYEKL. V gave up 1 base and J gave up 2 bases; unmatched junction bases: 6. CDR3 size: 16 residues. CDR3 residues: CASSQGRGRANYGYTF. DNA for the CDR3: TGCGCCAGCAGCCAAGGCAGGGGGCGCGCGAACTATGGCTACACCTTC.

V gene TRBV12-3 or TRBV12-4 combines with J gene TRBJ1-5; no clear D. Between the trimmed V and J ends, which lost 4 bases and 4 bases, there was a span of 5 bases. The CDR3 totals 12 residues. The CDR3 region has the DNA TGTGCCAGCAGTTCAGGAAATCAGCCCCAGCATTTT. It encodes CASSSGNQPQHF.

This clone was observed a few times. In the same sample, other DNA sequences code for this CDR3. The rearrangement links TRBV29-1 to TRBJ1-3; D call uncertain. V dropped 6 bases and J dropped 3 bases, with 6 bases sitting between them. Germline CDR1 SQVTM, CDR2 ANQGSEA. The CDR3 covers 11 residues. CDR3 in amino acids: CSVLSGNTIYF. CDR3 DNA: TGCAGCGTCCTTAGTGGAAACACCATATATTTT.

This rearrangement joins TRBV18 to TRBJ2-7; 10 nucleotides line up with TRBD1. This CDR3 region has 16 residues. Germline trimming cut 2 bases from V and 6 bases from J; bases unmatched to any gene: 10. CDR1 and CDR2 (germline): KGHSH, LQKENI. The CDR3 is CASSPFSGQGTGEQYF. The CDR3 DNA reads as TGTGCCAGCTCACCATTTTCGGGACAGGGGACGGGCGAGCAGTACTTC.

The chain is built from TRBV7-2 and TRBJ1-1; D is perhaps TRBD1 (5 bases). This CDR3 spans 15 amino acids. The ends were cut back, 0 bases at V and 5 bases at J, with 13 bases in the middle. Germline V lookup: CDR1 SGHTA, CDR2 FQGNSA. CDR3 loop: CASSLAQGGTTEAFF. Written as DNA, the CDR3 is TGTGCCAGCAGCTTAGCGCAGGGAGGTACAACTGAAGCTTTCTTT. The full variable domain, its missing parts supplied by reference TRBV7-2 and TRBJ1-1, is GAGVSQSPSNKVTEKGKDVELRCDPISGHTALYWYRQSLGQGLEFLIYFQGNSAPDKSGLPSDRFSAERTGGSVSTLTIQRTQQEDSAVYLCASSLAQGGTTEAFFGQGTRLTVV.

The chain carries TRBV10-2 and TRBJ1-3, with a weak D call TRBD1 (5 bases). CDR1 and CDR2 (germline): WSHSY, SAAADI. This CDR3 has 15 residues. Trimming took 0 bases from V and 2 from J, leaving 8 bases between them. The DNA for the CDR3 is TGCGCCAGCAGTGAGTCGCCCAGGGCTGGAAACACCATATATTTT. Translated: CASSESPRAGNTIYF.

The gene calls are TRBV10-3 and TRBJ2-7, with D possibly matching TRBD1 (6 bases). The CDR3 contains 13 residues. Germline lookup yields CDR1 ENHRY and CDR2 SYGVKD. Between the trimmed V and J ends, which lost 10 bases and 1 base, there was a span of 14 bases. Here the CDR3 reads CATLHDRSYEQYF. The CDR3 DNA reads TGTGCCACCCTCCATGACAGGTCCTACGAGCAGTACTTC.

The chain combines TRBV6-2 or TRBV6-3 with TRBJ2-7, with TRBD1 identical over 7 bases. V shed 0 bases and J 2 bases; nucleotides not matched to a gene: 7. This CDR3 is 16 amino acids long. CDR1 and CDR2 from the germline V gene are MNHEY and SVGEGT. The CDR3 DNA is TGTGCCAGCAGTTACTCAGATACCGGGACAGCCTACGAGCAGTACTTC. It is translated as CASSYSDTGTAYEQYF.

The V and J genes are TRBV4-1 and TRBJ1-2; 10 bases fit TRBD1. The ends lost 3 bases at V and 7 bases at J; junction bases unmatched: 8. CDR3 length equals 15 residues. CDR1 is MGHRA and CDR2 is YSYEKL in the germline V gene. The CDR3 nucleotides are TGCGCCAGCAGCCAGGGACAGGGGAACGTCTTTGGCTACACCTTC. This encodes CASSQGQGNVFGYTF.

V is TRBV2 and J is TRBJ1-1; 9 nucleotides agree with TRBD1. Germline V gives CDR1 SNHLY, CDR2 FYNNEI. The trim removed 7 bases at V and 5 bases at J, leaving 8 bases unmatched. The CDR3 consists of 14 residues. The CDR3 sequence is CASTSQGALTEAFF. For the CDR3, the DNA is TGTGCCAGCACGTCACAGGGGGCGCTTACTGAAGCTTTCTTT.